The 15 T cell receptor beta chains below come from one sample, sequenced in a study of blood T cell repertoires in COVID-19. Produced via immunoSEQ multiplex PCR; TCRdb's table is partial and in-frame only. The sample has more than 110,000 clones; roughly 86% are singletons. Input material: peripheral blood. Receptor source: a human donor in a cohort sampled during active COVID-19.

The V gene is TRBV13, the J gene TRBJ2-3, with D uncertain. V lost 4 bases to trimming and J lost 7 bases, with 12 bases between them. Per the germline V gene, CDR1 is PRHDT and CDR2 is FYEKMQ (reference sequence). The CDR3 runs 13 residues. The CDR3 DNA reads TGTGCCAGCAGCTGGATGACGGGTAATACGCAGTATTTT. It encodes CASSWMTGNTQYF.

The chain combines TRBV27 with TRBJ2-1; 16 bases fit TRBD2. The CDR3 contains 17 residues. Germline CDR1 and CDR2: MNHEY and SMNVEV (reference sequence). V lost 4 bases to trimming and J lost 8 bases; unmatched junction nucleotides: 8. DNA of the CDR3: TGTGCCAGCAGTTCTCCGGGACTAGCGGGAGGGCCCGATGAGCAGTTCTTC. Residues: CASSSPGLAGGPDEQFF.

This chain uses TRBV28 with TRBJ1-1; a possible D gene is TRBD1 (6 bases). The CDR3 loop spans 13 amino acids. Trimming pared 6 bases from V and 1 base from J, leaving 9 bases between. Germline lookup yields CDR1 MDHEN and CDR2 SYDVKM. CDR3: CASSLQGNTEAFF. Written as DNA, the CDR3 is TGTGCCAGCAGCCTACAGGGGAACACTGAAGCTTTCTTT.

V usage is TRBV6-5 and J usage is TRBJ2-1, with D maybe TRBD2 (5 bases). The CDR3 covers 15 residues. Per the germline V gene, CDR1 is MNHEY and CDR2 is SVGAGI. The V end lost 2 bases, the J end lost 2 bases, and 10 bases lay between the germline ends. In nucleotides, the CDR3 is TGTGCCAGCAGTTACCGGAGAGGGCCCTACAATGAGCAGTTCTTC. It translates to CASSYRRGPYNEQFF.

The V gene is TRBV10-3, the J gene TRBJ1-5, with unresolved D. The CDR3 consists of 16 residues. The V gene lost 0 bases and the J gene lost 7 bases, with 16 bases spanning the gap. Germline loops: CDR1 ENHRY, CDR2 SYGVKD. The CDR3 here is CAISESMKGGRQPQHF. The CDR3 coding sequence is TGTGCCATCAGTGAGTCTATGAAGGGAGGAAGACAGCCCCAGCATTTT.

The CDR3 is CSASELAGGGETQYF. As DNA, the CDR3 is TGCAGTGCTAGTGAGCTAGCGGGAGGGGGGGAGACCCAGTACTTC. This sequence joins TRBV20-1 and TRBJ2-5; 12 bases agree with TRBD2. This CDR3 spans 15 amino acids. CDR1 DFQATT and CDR2 SNEGSKA come from the germline V gene (reference sequence). The V gene end was trimmed by 3 bases and the J gene end by 5 bases; junction bases not matched to a gene: 7.

In its sample, this clone was seen many times. The chain combines TRBV14 with TRBJ1-1, with D possibly TRBD1 on 6 matching bases. Trimming took off 2 bases at V and 6 bases at J, with 10 bases between the two ends. The CDR3 has 13 amino acids. CDR1 is SGHDN and CDR2 is FVKESK in the germline V gene. The CDR3 reads CASSQSRTAEAFF. In DNA form, the CDR3 reads TGTGCCAGCAGCCAAAGTCGGACAGCTGAAGCTTTCTTT.

CDR3 DNA sequence: TGTGCCAGCAGAGCCGGGACAGGGTTCTCCGAGCAGTACTTC. Amino acid sequence: CASRAGTGFSEQYF. The J gene is TRBJ2-7, the V gene TRBV28; 9 bases are a match to TRBD1. V trimming: 6 bases; J trimming: 6 bases; junction bases outside the gene matches: 9. The CDR3 spans 14 residues. Germline values: CDR1 MDHEN, CDR2 SYDVKM.

J is TRBJ1-1 and V is TRBV11-2, with 8 positions matching TRBD1. Germline values: CDR1 SGHAT, CDR2 FQNNGV. The junction had 1 base not matched to a gene; V was cut back by 3 bases and J by 4 bases. The CDR3 is 13 amino acids. The CDR3 nucleotides read TGTGCCAGCAGCTTGCAGGGGGCCACTGAAGCTTTCTTT. Translated: CASSLQGATEAFF.

J is TRBJ2-7 and V is TRBV19; 8 bases map to TRBD1. This CDR3 comprises 15 residues. The V segment lost 5 bases and the J segment 0 bases; nucleotides outside the gene matches: 6. The germline V gene has CDR1 LNHDA and CDR2 SQIVND (reference sequence). This chain's CDR3 is CASSVRTGLSYEQYF. CDR3 in DNA: TGTGCCAGTAGTGTCCGGACAGGGCTCTCCTACGAGCAGTACTTC.

The chain carries TRBV5-1 and TRBJ2-1; 13 bases align to TRBD2. CDR3 length: 17 amino acids. The junction had 8 bases not matched to a gene; V was cut back by 7 bases and J by 1 base. The germline V gene has CDR1 SGHRS and CDR2 YFSETQ. This CDR3 reads CASRLAGGSQSYNEQFF. The CDR3 DNA sequence: TGCGCCAGCCGACTAGCGGGAGGTTCCCAATCCTACAATGAGCAGTTCTTC.

The CDR3 bases are TGTGCCAGCAGGACAGGGACTGGGGCCAACGTCCTGACTTTC. Translating gives CASRTGTGANVLTF. The chain links TRBV6-5 to TRBJ2-6; 7 bases fit TRBD1. Germline trimming cut 6 bases from V and 2 bases from J; bases unmatched to any gene: 1. From germline, CDR1 is MNHEY and CDR2 SVGAGI. This CDR3 has 14 residues.

This rearrangement joins TRBV5-4 to TRBJ2-7; D is possibly TRBD1 (7 bases). Trimming stripped 0 bases from V and 1 base from J, with 14 bases between. CDR3 length: 16 amino acids. In germline, CDR1 is SGHNT, CDR2 YYREEE (reference sequence). CDR3 in DNA: TGTGCCAGCAGCTTGGGCGGGACAGCAAGTTCCTACGAGCAGTACTTC. It specifies CASSLGGTASSYEQYF.

This clone appeared once. CDR3 region: CASSMGQGNTEAFF. For the CDR3, the DNA is TGTGCCAGCAGCATGGGACAGGGAAACACTGAAGCTTTCTTT. This chain connects TRBV5-8 to TRBJ1-1; 9 bases align to TRBD1. V trimming: 4 bases; J trimming: 2 bases; junction bases outside the gene matches: 3. Germline V gene sequence: CDR1 SGHTS, CDR2 YDEGEE. This CDR3 spans 14 amino acids.

The chain is built from TRBV25-1 and TRBJ2-7, with D possibly matching TRBD1 (5 bases). V was clipped by 4 bases and J by 4 bases, with 11 bases between them. CDR3 size: 13 residues. Germline loops: CDR1 MGHDK, CDR2 SYGVNS. Here the CDR3 DNA reads TGTGCCAGCAGTGGGTTCAACAGGTACGAGCAGTACTTC. Translated, it gives CASSGFNRYEQYF.